This T cell receptor (beta chain) derives from a study of T cell responses to AZD1222 COVID-19 vaccine. In the study overall: Second doses at about 4 or about 12 weeks were pooled.

Points from the study as a whole: Spike regions recognized by vaccine-associated CD4 TCRs spanned the protein, led by 160-218 and 743-854. Nearly half of unique spike-specific TCRs reportedly avoided B.1.351 and B.1.1.7 mutated regions.

The method was immunoSEQ multiplex PCR; TCRdb's version includes in-frame clones alone and lacks a portion of them. This table holds about 170,000 clones, approximately 95% found once. Germline V gene lookup returns CDR1 SEHNR and CDR2 FQNEAQ (reference sequence). V lost 4 bases and J lost 8, with 14 bases in between. CDR3 size: 14 residues. As concerns this clone: Its antigen is not identified.

The material sequenced was peripheral blood, taken on day 0 of AZD1222 vaccination. The chain recombines TRBV7-9 with TRBJ1-4; perhaps TRBD1 as D (5 bases). This clonotype originated in an adult in good health. Here the CDR3 reads CASSYGGEGEKLFF. The DNA of the CDR3 is TGTGCCAGCAGCTACGGAGGGGAAGGGGAAAAACTGTTTTTT. Combining the CDR3 with reference TRBV7-9 and TRBJ1-4 gives the whole variable domain DTGVSQNPRHKITKRGQNVTFRCDPISEHNRLYWYRQTLGQGPEFLTYFQNEAQLEKSRLLSDRFSAERPKGSFSTLEIQRTEQGDSAMYLCASSYGGEGEKLFFGSGTQLSVL.